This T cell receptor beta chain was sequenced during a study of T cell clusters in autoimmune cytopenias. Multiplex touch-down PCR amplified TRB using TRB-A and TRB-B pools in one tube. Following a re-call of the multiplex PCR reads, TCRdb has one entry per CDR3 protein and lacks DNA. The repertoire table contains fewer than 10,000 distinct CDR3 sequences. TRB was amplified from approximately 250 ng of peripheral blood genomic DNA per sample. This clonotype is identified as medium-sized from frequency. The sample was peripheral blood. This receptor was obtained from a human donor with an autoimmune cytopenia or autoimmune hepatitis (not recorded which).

The CDR3 here is CASRQTGGPYGYTF. The V and J genes are TRBV6-5 and TRBJ1-2; the TCRdb D gene call, TRBD1, has no DNA to confirm it. Germline V gene sequence: CDR1 MNHEY, CDR2 SVGAGI. The length of the CDR3 is 14 residues.